This T cell receptor beta chain is from a study of CD8 T cells in ankylosing spondylitis. Only a few counts were recorded for this clonotype. Its antigen is not identified. V shed 1 base and J 7 bases; nucleotides not matched to a gene: 7. The germline V gene encodes CDR1 SSHAT and CDR2 FNYEAQ (reference sequence). The CDR3 totals 15 residues. Quantitative molecular-barcoded 5'-RACE generated the TCR beta libraries. MiXCR, run by TCRdb on the 5' RACE reads, gives a single entry per CDR3 protein. The sample holds hundreds of thousands of distinct CDR3 sequences, roughly 15% seen once. Whole-study findings and limits: What seemed typical of ankylosing spondylitis blood was a TCR beta motif built from several highly homologous variants. Reports of some motif variants in reactive arthritis synovial fluid and blood predate this one. Disease-linked clones bore a CD8+ phenotype and were relatively rare in peripheral blood.

Sequencing was performed on blood, either unsorted or a sorted T cell fraction (not recorded which). The TCR originated in a male donor with ankylosing spondylitis. The chain carries TRBV7-7 and TRBJ2-1; 7 bases are shared with TRBD2. CDR3 residues: CASSLELAYGNEQFF. The CDR3 region has the DNA TGTGCCAGCAGCTTAGAACTAGCGTACGGGAATGAGCAGTTCTTC.